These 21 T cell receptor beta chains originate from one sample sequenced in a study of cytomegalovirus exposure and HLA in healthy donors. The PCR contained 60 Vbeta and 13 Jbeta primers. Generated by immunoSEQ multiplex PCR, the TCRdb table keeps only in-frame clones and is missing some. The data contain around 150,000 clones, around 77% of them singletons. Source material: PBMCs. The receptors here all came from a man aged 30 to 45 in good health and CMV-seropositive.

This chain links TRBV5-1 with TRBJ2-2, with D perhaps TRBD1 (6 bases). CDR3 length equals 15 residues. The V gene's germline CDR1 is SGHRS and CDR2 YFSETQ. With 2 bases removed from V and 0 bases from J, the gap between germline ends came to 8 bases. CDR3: CASSLGTTNTGELFF. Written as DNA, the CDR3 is TGCGCCAGCAGCTTAGGGACAACGAACACCGGGGAGCTGTTTTTT.

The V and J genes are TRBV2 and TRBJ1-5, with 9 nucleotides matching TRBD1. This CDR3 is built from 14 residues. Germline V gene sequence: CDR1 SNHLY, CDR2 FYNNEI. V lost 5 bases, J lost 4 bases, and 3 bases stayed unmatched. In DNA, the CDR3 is TGTGCCAGCAGTACCGGGACAGGGAATCAGCCCCAGCATTTT. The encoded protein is CASSTGTGNQPQHF.

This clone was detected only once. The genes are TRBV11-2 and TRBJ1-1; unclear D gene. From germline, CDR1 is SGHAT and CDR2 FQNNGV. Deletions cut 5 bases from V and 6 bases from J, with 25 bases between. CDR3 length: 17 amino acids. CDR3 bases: TGTGCCAGCAGCCCCTATATCTCCAGAGAGGTGATGGCTGAAGCTTTCTTT. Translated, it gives CASSPYISREVMAEAFF.

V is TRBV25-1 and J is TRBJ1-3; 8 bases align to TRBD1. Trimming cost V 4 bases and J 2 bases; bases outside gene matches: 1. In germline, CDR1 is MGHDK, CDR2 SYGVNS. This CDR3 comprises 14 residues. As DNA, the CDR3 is TGTGCCAGCAGTGGGACAGGGCCTGGAAACACCATATATTTT. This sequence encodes CASSGTGPGNTIYF.

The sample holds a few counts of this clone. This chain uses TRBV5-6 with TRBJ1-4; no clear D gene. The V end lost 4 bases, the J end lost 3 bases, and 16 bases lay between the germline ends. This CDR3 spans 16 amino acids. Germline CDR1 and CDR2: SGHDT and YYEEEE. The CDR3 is CASSEPPGSSNEKLFF. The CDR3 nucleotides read TGTGCCAGCAGCGAGCCTCCGGGGTCCTCTAATGAAAAACTGTTTTTT.

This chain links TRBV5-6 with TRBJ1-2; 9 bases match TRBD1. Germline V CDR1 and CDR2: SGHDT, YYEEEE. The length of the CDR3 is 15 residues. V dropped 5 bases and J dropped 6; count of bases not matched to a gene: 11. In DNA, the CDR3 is TGTGCCAGCAGGAAATCCGGGGGGACAGGGCATGGCTACACCTTC. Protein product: CASRKSGGTGHGYTF.

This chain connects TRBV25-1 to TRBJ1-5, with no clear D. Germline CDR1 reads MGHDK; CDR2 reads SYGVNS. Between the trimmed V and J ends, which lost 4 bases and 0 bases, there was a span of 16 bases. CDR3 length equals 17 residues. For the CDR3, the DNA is TGTGCCAGCAGTGGGTCTGGCGGCAGATATAGCAATCAGCCCCAGCATTTT. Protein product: CASSGSGGRYSNQPQHF.

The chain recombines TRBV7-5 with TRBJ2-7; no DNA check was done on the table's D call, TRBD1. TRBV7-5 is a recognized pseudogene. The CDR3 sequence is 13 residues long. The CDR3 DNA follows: TGTGTCAGAAGCCCAGGGGGCTGCGACGAGCAGTACTTC. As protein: CVRSPGGCDEQYF.

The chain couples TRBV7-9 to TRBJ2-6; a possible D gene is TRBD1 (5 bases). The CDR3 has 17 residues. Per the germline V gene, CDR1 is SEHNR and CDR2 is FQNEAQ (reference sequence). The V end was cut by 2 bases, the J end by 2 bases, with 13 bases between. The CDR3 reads CASSLFVAGPGANVLTF. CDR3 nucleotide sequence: TGTGCCAGCAGCTTATTTGTGGCAGGGCCTGGGGCCAACGTCCTGACTTTC.

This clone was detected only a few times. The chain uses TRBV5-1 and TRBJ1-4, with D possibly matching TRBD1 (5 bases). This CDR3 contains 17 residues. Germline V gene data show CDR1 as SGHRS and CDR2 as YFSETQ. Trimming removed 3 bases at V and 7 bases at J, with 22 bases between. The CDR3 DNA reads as TGCGCCAGCAGCTCCGGGACTGCCACGCGTGATGTTGAAAAACTGTTTTTT. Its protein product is CASSSGTATRDVEKLFF. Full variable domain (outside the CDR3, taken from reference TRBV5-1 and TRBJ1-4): KAGVTQTPRYLIKTRGQQVTLSCSPISGHRSVSWYQQTPGQGLQFLFEYFSETQRNKGNFPGRFSGRQFSNSRSEMNVSTLELGDSALYLCASSSGTATRDVEKLFFGSGTQLSVL.

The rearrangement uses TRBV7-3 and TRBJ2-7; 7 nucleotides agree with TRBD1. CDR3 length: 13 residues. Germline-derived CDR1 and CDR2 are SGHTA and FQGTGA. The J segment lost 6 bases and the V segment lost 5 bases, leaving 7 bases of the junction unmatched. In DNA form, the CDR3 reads TGTGCCAGCAGCGTGACAGGGTCCCGCGAGCAGTACTTC. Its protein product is CASSVTGSREQYF.

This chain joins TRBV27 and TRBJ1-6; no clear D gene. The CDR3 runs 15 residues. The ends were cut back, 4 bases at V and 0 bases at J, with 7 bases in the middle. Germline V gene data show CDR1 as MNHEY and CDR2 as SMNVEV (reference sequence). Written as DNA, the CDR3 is TGTGCCAGCAGTTCCGGAGGCTCCTATAATTCACCCCTCCACTTT. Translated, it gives CASSSGGSYNSPLHF.

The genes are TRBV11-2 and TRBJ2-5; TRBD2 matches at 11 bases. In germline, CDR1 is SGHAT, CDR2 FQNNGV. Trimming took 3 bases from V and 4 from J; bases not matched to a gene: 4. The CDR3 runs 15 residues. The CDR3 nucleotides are TGTGCCAGCAGCTTTAGCGGGGGGGAGGCAGAGACCCAGTACTTC. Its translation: CASSFSGGEAETQYF.

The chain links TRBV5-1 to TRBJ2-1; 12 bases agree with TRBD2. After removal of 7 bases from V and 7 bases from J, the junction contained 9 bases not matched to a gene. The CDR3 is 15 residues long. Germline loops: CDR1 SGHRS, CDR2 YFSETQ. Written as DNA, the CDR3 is TGCGCCAGCCAGGCCGGGACTAGCGGGTTGAATGAGCAGTTCTTC. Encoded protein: CASQAGTSGLNEQFF. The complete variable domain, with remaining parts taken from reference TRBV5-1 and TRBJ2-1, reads KAGVTQTPRYLIKTRGQQVTLSCSPISGHRSVSWYQQTPGQGLQFLFEYFSETQRNKGNFPGRFSGRQFSNSRSEMNVSTLELGDSALYLCASQAGTSGLNEQFFGPGTRLTVL.

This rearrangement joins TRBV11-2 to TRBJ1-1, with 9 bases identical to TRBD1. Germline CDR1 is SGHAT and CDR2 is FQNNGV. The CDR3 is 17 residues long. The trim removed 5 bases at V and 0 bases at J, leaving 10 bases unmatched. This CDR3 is CASSGDRGFVMNTEAFF. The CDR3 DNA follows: TGTGCCAGCAGCGGAGACAGGGGGTTCGTGATGAACACTGAAGCTTTCTTT. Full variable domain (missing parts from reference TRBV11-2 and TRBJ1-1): EAGVAQSPRYKIIEKRQSVAFWCNPISGHATLYWYQQILGQGPKLLIQFQNNGVVDDSQLPKDRFSAERLKGVDSTLKIQPAKLEDSAVYLCASSGDRGFVMNTEAFFGQGTRLTVV.

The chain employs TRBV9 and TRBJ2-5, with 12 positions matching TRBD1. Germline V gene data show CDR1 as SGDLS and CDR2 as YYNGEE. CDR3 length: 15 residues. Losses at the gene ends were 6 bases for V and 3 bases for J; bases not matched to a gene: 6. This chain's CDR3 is CASNRDRGHEETQYF. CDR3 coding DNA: TGTGCCAGCAACCGGGACAGGGGGCACGAAGAGACCCAGTACTTC.

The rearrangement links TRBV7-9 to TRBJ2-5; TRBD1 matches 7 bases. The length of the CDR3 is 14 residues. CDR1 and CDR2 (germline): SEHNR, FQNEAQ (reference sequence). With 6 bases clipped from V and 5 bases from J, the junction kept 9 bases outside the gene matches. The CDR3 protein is CASSFRDRVETQYF. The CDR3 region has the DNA TGTGCCAGCAGTTTTAGAGACAGGGTCGAGACCCAGTACTTC.

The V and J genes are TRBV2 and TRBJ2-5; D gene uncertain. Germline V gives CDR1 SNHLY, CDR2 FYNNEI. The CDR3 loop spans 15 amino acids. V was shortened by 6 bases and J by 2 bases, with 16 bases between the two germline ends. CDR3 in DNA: TGTGCCAGCAGACAGCCTTACCTGGGTCAAGAGACCCAGTACTTC. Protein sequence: CASRQPYLGQETQYF. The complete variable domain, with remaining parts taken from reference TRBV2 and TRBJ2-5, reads EPEVTQTPSHQVTQMGQEVILRCVPISNHLYFYWYRQILGQKVEFLVSFYNNEISEKSEIFDDQFSVERPDGSNFTLKIRSTKLEDSAMYFCASRQPYLGQETQYFGPGTRLLVL.

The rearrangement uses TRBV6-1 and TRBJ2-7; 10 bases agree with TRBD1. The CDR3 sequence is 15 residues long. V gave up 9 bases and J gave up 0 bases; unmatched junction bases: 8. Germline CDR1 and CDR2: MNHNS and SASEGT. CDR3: CASVSGQGTSYEQYF. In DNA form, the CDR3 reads TGTGCCAGTGTGTCGGGACAGGGGACCTCCTACGAGCAGTACTTC.

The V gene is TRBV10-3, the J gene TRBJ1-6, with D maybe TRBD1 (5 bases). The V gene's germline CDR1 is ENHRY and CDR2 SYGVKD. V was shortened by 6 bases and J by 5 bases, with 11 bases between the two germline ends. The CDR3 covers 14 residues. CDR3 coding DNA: TGTGCCATCAGCCCGGGGGGTCATAATTCACCCCTCCACTTT. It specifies CAISPGGHNSPLHF.

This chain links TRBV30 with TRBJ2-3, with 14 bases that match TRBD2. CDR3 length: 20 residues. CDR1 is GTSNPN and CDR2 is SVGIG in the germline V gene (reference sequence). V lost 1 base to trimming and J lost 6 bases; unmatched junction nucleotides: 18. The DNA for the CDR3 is TGTGCCTGGAGTGCCCGAAAGACTAGCGGGGGGGCTCTTCGGTCCGATACGCAGTATTTT. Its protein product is CAWSARKTSGGALRSDTQYF.